This T cell receptor beta chain came from a study of glioma-infiltrating T cells after dendritic cell vaccination. Findings and limits, study-wide: Longer survival after dendritic cell vaccination followed higher pretreatment TIL content.

Concerning this clone itself: What it binds is unknown.

Up to 2 ug genomic DNA was used for TCRB CDR3 amplification. The protocol was immunoSEQ multiplex PCR, while the TCRdb copy is restricted to in-frame clones and leaves out a portion. The data contain tens of thousands of clones, roughly 79% of them singletons. The TCR was taken from a human donor with glioblastoma. The material was blood, obtained before dendritic cell vaccination.

CDR3 region: CASSQGYGGAGGYTF. The CDR3 DNA reads as TGCGCCAGCAGCCAAGGATACGGGGGGGCGGGCGGCTACACCTTC. The chain employs TRBV4-3 and TRBJ1-2, with D perhaps matching TRBD1 (6 bases). V gave up 1 base and J gave up 8 bases, with 17 bases separating them. The CDR3 covers 15 residues. CDR1 and CDR2 (germline): LGHNA, YSLEER.